One and the same sample provided the 5 T cell receptor beta chains below, sequenced in a study of blood T cell repertoires in COVID-19. Clones were read by immunoSEQ multiplex PCR, and TCRdb kept only the in-frame ones, dropping some. Of under 65,000 clones in the sample, roughly 89% are singletons; the top ten hold 6% to 6.5%. The sequenced material came from peripheral blood. All receptors derive from an older woman with COVID-19, enrolled during active disease.

The rearrangement links TRBV27 to TRBJ2-7, with TRBD2 matching 8 bases. This CDR3 has 14 amino acids. The germline V gene encodes CDR1 MNHEY and CDR2 SMNVEV (reference sequence). Unmatched junction bases numbered 5, after V lost 3 bases and J lost 4 bases. The CDR3 nucleotides read TGTGCCAGCAGTTTTAGCGGGACGCTTTACGAGCAGTACTTC. Protein sequence: CASSFSGTLYEQYF.

The chain recombines TRBV18 with TRBJ1-6; 10 nucleotides agree with TRBD1. Trimming took 5 bases from V and 6 from J; bases not matched to a gene: 4. The CDR3 extends over 15 amino acids. Per germline, CDR1 KGHSH and CDR2 LQKENI. The CDR3 DNA sequence: TGTGCCAGCTCATCGCGACAGGGGGCTAATTCACCCCTCCACTTT. This sequence encodes CASSSRQGANSPLHF.

This chain connects TRBV6-5 to TRBJ1-2; 9 bases map to TRBD1. The CDR3 has 14 amino acids. With 6 bases clipped from V and 8 bases from J, the junction kept 10 bases outside the gene matches. CDR1 MNHEY and CDR2 SVGAGI come from the germline V gene. In nucleotides, the CDR3 is TGTGCCAGCAGCGTGGGACAGGGAGATCGGGGCTACACCTTC. Translated, it gives CASSVGQGDRGYTF.

V gene TRBV5-4 combines with J gene TRBJ1-6; 9 bases are a match to TRBD1. Germline CDR1 SGHNT, CDR2 YYREEE (reference sequence). The CDR3 extends over 14 amino acids. V was pared by 4 bases and J by 11 bases, with 7 bases of the junction left unmatched. CDR3 amino acids: CASSASRQGAPLHF. The CDR3 DNA reads as TGTGCCAGCAGCGCGTCCCGACAGGGGGCACCCCTCCACTTT.

This clone was seen only a few times. The chain links TRBV7-9 to TRBJ2-1; 9 nucleotides agree with TRBD1. CDR1 SEHNR and CDR2 FQNEAQ come from the germline V gene (reference sequence). This CDR3 has 16 amino acids. With 2 bases clipped from V and 2 bases from J, the junction kept 4 bases outside the gene matches. The CDR3 region has the DNA TGTGCCAGCAGCTTAACTGGACAGGGGCCCTACAATGAGCAGTTCTTC. Its translation: CASSLTGQGPYNEQFF.